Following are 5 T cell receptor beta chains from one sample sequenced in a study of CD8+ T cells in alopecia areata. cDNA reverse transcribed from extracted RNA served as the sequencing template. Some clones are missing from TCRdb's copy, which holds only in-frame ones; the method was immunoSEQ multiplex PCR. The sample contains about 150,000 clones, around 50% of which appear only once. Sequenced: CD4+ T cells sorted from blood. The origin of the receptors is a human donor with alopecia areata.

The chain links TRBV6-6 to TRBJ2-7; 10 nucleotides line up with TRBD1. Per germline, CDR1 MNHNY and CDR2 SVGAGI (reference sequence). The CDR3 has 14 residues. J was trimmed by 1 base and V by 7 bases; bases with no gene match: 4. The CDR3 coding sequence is TGTGCCAGCACCCGACAGGGGGCTTCCTACGAGCAGTACTTC. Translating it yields CASTRQGASYEQYF.

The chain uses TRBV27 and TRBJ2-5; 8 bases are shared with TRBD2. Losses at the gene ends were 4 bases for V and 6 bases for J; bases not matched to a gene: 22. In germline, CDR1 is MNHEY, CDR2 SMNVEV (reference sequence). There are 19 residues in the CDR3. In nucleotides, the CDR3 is TGTGCCAGCAGTTCGGGACTAGAGAGAGTTGTGGGACGCCGTAAGACCCAGTACTTC. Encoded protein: CASSSGLERVVGRRKTQYF.

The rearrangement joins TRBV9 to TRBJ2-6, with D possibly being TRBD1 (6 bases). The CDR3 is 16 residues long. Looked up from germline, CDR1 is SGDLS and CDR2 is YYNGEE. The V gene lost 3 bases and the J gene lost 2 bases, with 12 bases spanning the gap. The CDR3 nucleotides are TGTGCCAGCAGCGCCACAGGGCGGCCTGGGGCCAACGTCCTGACTTTC. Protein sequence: CASSATGRPGANVLTF. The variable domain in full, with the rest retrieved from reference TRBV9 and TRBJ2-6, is DSGVTQTPKHLITATGQRVTLRCSPRSGDLSVYWYQQSLDQGLQFLIQYYNGEERAKGNILERFSAQQFPDLHSELNLSSLELGDSALYFCASSATGRPGANVLTFGAGSRLTVL.

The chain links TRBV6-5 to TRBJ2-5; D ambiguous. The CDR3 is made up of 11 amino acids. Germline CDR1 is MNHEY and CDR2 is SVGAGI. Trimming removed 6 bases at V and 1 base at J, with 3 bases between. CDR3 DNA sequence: TGTGCCAGCAGATCCCAAGAGACCCAGTACTTC. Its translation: CASRSQETQYF.

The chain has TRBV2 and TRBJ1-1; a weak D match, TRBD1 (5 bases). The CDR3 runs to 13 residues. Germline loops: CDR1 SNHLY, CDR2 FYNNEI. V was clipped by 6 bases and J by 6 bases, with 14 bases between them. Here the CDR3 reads CASRTQGESEAFF. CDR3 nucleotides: TGTGCCAGCAGGACGCAGGGAGAGTCTGAAGCTTTCTTT.